This TCR beta chain came from a study of T cell responses to AZD1222 COVID-19 vaccine. Study at large: Samples with a second dose at about 4 or about 12 weeks were pooled together. Study results and caveats: Compared with day 0, the breadth and depth of the Spike-specific TCR repertoire rose significantly after two doses of AZD1222. Repertoire collection took place solely once the T cell response had peaked. Donors, mostly white British, included more females; clonal diversity was possibly underestimated.

Generated by immunoSEQ multiplex PCR, the TCRdb table keeps only in-frame clones and is missing some. The repertoire holds under 55,000 clones, with about 81% as singletons. A note on this clone: What it binds is not known.

Germline assignment: CDR1 SEHNR and CDR2 FQNEAQ (reference sequence). The CDR3 is made up of 11 amino acids. V dropped 5 bases and J dropped 7 bases, with 6 bases sitting between them. The sequences come from peripheral blood, collected on day 0 of AZD1222 vaccination. The TCR sequence derives from an adult in good health. The chain joins TRBV7-9 to TRBJ2-1; D uncertain. CDR3 in amino acids: CASSRRNEQFF. The DNA for the CDR3 is TGTGCCAGCAGCAGGAGAAATGAGCAGTTCTTC.